These 5 T cell receptor beta chains share one sample of origin, sequenced in a study of early T cells in non-severe SARS-CoV-2 infection. One entry per CDR3 protein results from TCRdb running MiXCR on the 5' RACE reads. The table shows roughly 99,000 distinct CDR3 sequences, with 11% occurring only once. The sequenced sample consisted of whole blood. The receptors were gathered from an adult who was a healthcare worker with PCR-confirmed SARS-CoV-2 infection or an uninfected control (not recorded which).

The chain joins TRBV6-6 to TRBJ2-3; D gene ambiguous. The germline V gene has CDR1 MNHNY and CDR2 SVGAGI (reference sequence). V dropped 7 bases and J dropped 6 bases, with 14 bases sitting between them. CDR3 length: 13 residues. The CDR3 protein is CASMGALQDTQYF. CDR3 nucleotide sequence: TGTGCCAGCATGGGCGCCCTCCAGGATACGCAGTATTTT.

This clonotype has at least ten counts. The V gene is TRBV2, the J gene TRBJ2-2; 9 bases map to TRBD1. The germline gives CDR1 SNHLY, CDR2 FYNNEI. The V segment lost 6 bases and the J segment 4 bases; nucleotides outside the gene matches: 3. The CDR3 is made up of 14 amino acids. CDR3 DNA: TGTGCCAGCAGGGGGACAGGGTTCACCGGGGAGCTGTTTTTT. Protein sequence: CASRGTGFTGELFF.

This clonotype was picked up many times. This chain links TRBV7-2 with TRBJ2-3, with 10 bases matching TRBD2. Trimming removed 5 bases from V and 2 bases from J; junction bases left unmatched: 4. Germline V gene sequence: CDR1 SGHTA, CDR2 FQGNSA. The CDR3 runs 15 residues. The DNA for the CDR3 is TGTGCCAGCAGCCCCCTAGCGGGAGTCACAGATACGCAGTATTTT. Amino acids: CASSPLAGVTDTQYF.

This clonotype was seen only a few times. The chain recombines TRBV10-3 with TRBJ2-7; D call uncertain. Trimming left V 8 bases short and J 5 bases short, with 10 bases between. CDR1 ENHRY and CDR2 SYGVKD come from the germline V gene. This CDR3 comprises 11 residues. CDR3 DNA sequence: TGTGCCATCCGGGCAGCAGACGAGCAGTACTTC. Translating gives CAIRAADEQYF.

The chain uses TRBV7-9 and TRBJ2-5; possible D gene TRBD2, 5 bases. CDR1 and CDR2 (germline): SEHNR, FQNEAQ (reference sequence). Trimming left V 2 bases short and J 3 bases short, with 7 bases between. CDR3 length equals 13 residues. CDR3 in amino acids: CASSLPAEETQYF. The CDR3 region has the DNA TGTGCCAGCAGCTTACCAGCGGAAGAGACCCAGTACTTC.